This T cell receptor beta chain was recorded in a study of cytomegalovirus exposure and HLA in healthy donors. Study context: Of the donors genotyped, several hundred in all, about 76% fell in the Caucasian-associated ancestry cluster.

To note about this clone: No antigen is known for it.

Germline CDR1 SGHVS, CDR2 FNYEAQ. With 4 bases clipped from V and 8 bases from J, the junction kept 14 bases outside the gene matches. This CDR3 has 16 amino acids. Primers: 60 Vbeta forward and 13 Jbeta reverse. Original handling: Unique TCR beta chains totaled some 78 million in a later count, with around 11 million of them shared. TCRdb's copy holds only in-frame clones and misses some; the assay was immunoSEQ multiplex PCR. V and J calls plus clone size are reproduced from that table; the DNA served to infer D and trimming. Of about 120,000 clones listed, approximately 80% are singletons. Study results and caveats: A few of the chains that were CMV-associated were confirmed in vitro to be specific for CMV antigens. Later on, analysis showed that most CMV-associated TCR beta chains appeared to be HLA-restricted.

What was sequenced was PBMCs. The TCR originated in a woman aged 40 to 50 in good health and CMV-seropositive. J is TRBJ1-2 and V is TRBV7-6; 9 nucleotides align to TRBD1. The CDR3: CASSSPYRGPKEGYTF. The CDR3 coding sequence is TGTGCCAGCAGCTCTCCTTACAGGGGGCCAAAGGAGGGCTACACCTTC.